One T cell receptor beta chain is described in this entry. The table came from immunoSEQ multiplex PCR; TCRdb's copy has only in-frame clones and leaves some out. Among approximately 270,000 clones listed, 80% to 85% were seen once. This sample was included in a study of blood T cell repertoires in COVID-19. J was trimmed by 10 bases and V by 4 bases; bases with no gene match: 9. CDR1 is KGHDR, CDR2 SFDVKD, per germline. CDR3 length: 15 amino acids. The sequence came from a person between 65 and 79 years old with COVID-19, enrolled during active disease. The specimen was peripheral blood. The chain recombines TRBV24-1 with TRBJ2-1; 10 bases are a match to TRBD1. The CDR3: CATSDTRTGGGEQFF. The CDR3 nucleotides are TGTGCCACCAGTGACACCCGGACAGGGGGTGGGGAGCAGTTCTTC.